The 24 T cell receptor beta chains in this list originate from one sample, sequenced in a study of blood T cell repertoires in COVID-19. Produced via immunoSEQ multiplex PCR; TCRdb's table is partial and in-frame only. The sample contains fewer than 350,000 clones, around 89% of which appear only once. Material: peripheral blood. The source of these receptors is a man between 40 and 49 years old with acute or convalescent COVID-19.

A single count supports this clone. The rearrangement uses TRBV19 and TRBJ1-2; TRBD1 matches at 9 bases. V dropped 7 bases and J dropped 4; count of bases not matched to a gene: 7. In germline, CDR1 is LNHDA, CDR2 SQIVND (reference sequence). CDR3 length: 14 amino acids. The CDR3 is CASTRQGGSYGYTF. The CDR3 coding sequence is TGTGCCAGTACCCGACAGGGGGGAAGCTATGGCTACACCTTC.

The chain combines TRBV2 with TRBJ2-4, with no clear D. Trimming left V 9 bases short and J 6 bases short, with 18 bases between. Germline loops: CDR1 SNHLY, CDR2 FYNNEI. The CDR3 has 14 amino acids. The CDR3, as DNA: TGTGCCAGTGGTCCAGGCTGGTCGCTAAACATTCAGTACTTC. Protein product: CASGPGWSLNIQYF.

V and J are TRBV25-1 and TRBJ1-2; D perhaps matches TRBD1 (6 bases). This CDR3 comprises 13 residues. Trimming pared 9 bases from V and 6 bases from J, leaving 17 bases between. Germline loops: CDR1 MGHDK, CDR2 SYGVNS. The CDR3 DNA reads as TGTGCCAGTAGTATGGGGGCGCGGGATGGCTACACCTTC. It codes for CASSMGARDGYTF.

V is TRBV3-1 (or the pseudogene TRBV3-2) and J is TRBJ1-5, with D uncertain. V was trimmed by 0 bases and J by 1 base, leaving 7 bases between them. This CDR3 has 15 residues. From germline, CDR1 is LGHDT and CDR2 YNNKEL (reference sequence). The CDR3 nucleotides are TGTGCCAGCAGCCAAGAGGCCGGGAGCAATCAGCCCCAGCATTTT. Amino acid sequence: CASSQEAGSNQPQHF.

The genes are TRBV2 and TRBJ2-1; TRBD2 matches 9 bases. Germline CDR1 reads SNHLY; CDR2 reads FYNNEI. The CDR3 extends over 17 amino acids. V shed 6 bases and J 2 bases; nucleotides not matched to a gene: 11. CDR3 residues: CASRGVGGGAPYNEQFF. The CDR3 bases are TGTGCCAGCAGGGGCGTGGGCGGGGGGGCCCCCTACAATGAGCAGTTCTTC.

This clone has only one observation. The chain is built from TRBV5-6 and TRBJ1-2; 12 nucleotides align to TRBD1. The CDR3 spans 15 residues. Per germline, CDR1 SGHDT and CDR2 YYEEEE. The junction had 9 bases not matched to a gene; V was cut back by 4 bases and J by 8 bases. The CDR3 sequence: CASSPSGTGGSGYTF. The CDR3, as DNA: TGTGCCAGCAGCCCCTCCGGGACAGGGGGCAGCGGCTACACCTTC.

This clone was recorded only once. This sequence joins TRBV5-1 and TRBJ1-1; perhaps TRBD1 as D (5 bases). The CDR3 covers 14 residues. With 4 bases removed from V and 11 bases from J, the gap between germline ends came to 21 bases. Germline CDR1 SGHRS, CDR2 YFSETQ. In DNA, the CDR3 is TGCGCCAGCAGCCCGGGGGACGGGTCCCACGGGGCTTTCTTT. Translated, it gives CASSPGDGSHGAFF. The full variable domain, completed using reference TRBV5-1 and TRBJ1-1, is KAGVTQTPRYLIKTRGQQVTLSCSPISGHRSVSWYQQTPGQGLQFLFEYFSETQRNKGNFPGRFSGRQFSNSRSEMNVSTLELGDSALYLCASSPGDGSHGAFFGQGTRLTVV.

V gene TRBV5-1 combines with J gene TRBJ2-1; 7 bases fit TRBD2. This CDR3 has 15 amino acids. V lost 3 bases and J lost 4; bases outside the gene matches: 7. Looked up from germline, CDR1 is SGHRS and CDR2 is YFSETQ. Written as DNA, the CDR3 is TGCGCCAGCAGCTCCCAAACGGGGGGTTACAATGAGCAGTTCTTC. Translating gives CASSSQTGGYNEQFF.

V is TRBV27 and J is TRBJ1-5, with TRBD1 identical over 7 bases. Germline V lookup: CDR1 MNHEY, CDR2 SMNVEV (reference sequence). V lost 5 bases to trimming and J lost 8 bases; unmatched junction nucleotides: 6. The CDR3 has 13 amino acids. DNA for the CDR3: TGTGCCAGCAGTGTGAACAGGGGCGAGCCCCAGCATTTT. This codes for CASSVNRGEPQHF.

Comments on this clone: This sample includes further DNA sequences coding for the same CDR3. The chain combines TRBV5-1 with TRBJ1-1; no clear D. V lost 2 bases and J lost 3, with 11 bases in between. The CDR3 totals 14 residues. The germline gives CDR1 SGHRS, CDR2 YFSETQ. CDR3: CASSLGGSDTEAFF. The CDR3, as DNA: TGCGCCAGCAGCTTAGGTGGGAGCGACACTGAAGCTTTCTTT.

V gene TRBV7-2 combines with J gene TRBJ1-2; the D gene is possibly TRBD1 (6 bases). Trimming left V 5 bases short and J 5 bases short, with 12 bases between. This CDR3 spans 13 amino acids. CDR1 SGHTA and CDR2 FQGNSA come from the germline V gene. CDR3 residues: CASSIGGPYGYTF. Here the CDR3 DNA reads TGTGCCAGCAGCATTGGGGGCCCGTATGGCTACACCTTC.

The chain recombines TRBV12-5 with TRBJ1-4; D uncertain. V dropped 1 base and J dropped 2 bases, with 14 bases sitting between them. This CDR3 has 17 amino acids. Germline-derived CDR1 and CDR2 are LGHNT and FRNRAP. The CDR3 region is CASGLGATQATNEKLFF. The CDR3, as DNA: TGTGCTAGTGGTTTGGGGGCAACCCAGGCGACTAATGAAAAACTGTTTTTT.

The genes are TRBV7-6 and TRBJ2-1; D might be TRBD1 (6 bases). In germline, CDR1 is SGHVS, CDR2 FNYEAQ. The CDR3 consists of 18 residues. V dropped 0 bases and J dropped 1 base, with 16 bases sitting between them. The chain's CDR3 is CASSLALRVRGSYNEQFF. In DNA form, the CDR3 reads TGTGCCAGCAGCTTAGCGCTGAGGGTGAGGGGGTCCTACAATGAGCAGTTCTTC.

This clone appeared a single time. The chain has TRBV2 and TRBJ2-7; 10 bases agree with TRBD1. After removal of 6 bases from V and 4 bases from J, the junction contained 6 bases not matched to a gene. This CDR3 is 14 amino acids long. CDR1 is SNHLY and CDR2 is FYNNEI in the germline V gene. The CDR3, as DNA: TGTGCCAGCAGCTCCCGGGACAGGGGATACGAGCAGTACTTC. As protein: CASSSRDRGYEQYF.

This sequence joins TRBV14 and TRBJ1-2; unclear D gene. The CDR3 is 14 residues long. Trimming removed 4 bases at V and 4 bases at J, with 13 bases between. CDR1 and CDR2 (germline): SGHDN, FVKESK. In DNA form, the CDR3 reads TGTGCCAGCAGCCCCCTAGGAGGGATCTATGGCTACACCTTC. Encoded protein: CASSPLGGIYGYTF. Full variable domain (remainder filled in from reference TRBV14 and TRBJ1-2): EAGVTQFPSHSVIEKGQTVTLRCDPISGHDNLYWYRRVMGKEIKFLLHFVKESKQDESGMPNNRFLAERTGGTYSTLKVQPAELEDSGVYFCASSPLGGIYGYTFGSGTRLTVV.

The genes are TRBV5-1 and TRBJ1-6; 8 bases match TRBD1. CDR1 SGHRS and CDR2 YFSETQ come from the germline V gene. The trim removed 1 base at V and 0 bases at J, leaving 3 bases unmatched. This CDR3 has 17 amino acids. This CDR3 is CASSLTGGSSYNSPLHF. The CDR3 DNA reads TGCGCCAGCAGCTTGACAGGGGGAAGCTCCTATAATTCACCCCTCCACTTT.

A word on this clone: Different DNA sequences within this sample yield the same CDR3. The DNA of the CDR3 is TGTGCCAGCAGTGGTGGAGTGAACACTGAAGCTTTCTTT. Protein product: CASSGGVNTEAFF. V gene TRBV2 combines with J gene TRBJ1-1; no reliable D call. Germline CDR1 reads SNHLY; CDR2 reads FYNNEI. Trimming took 4 bases from V and 0 from J, leaving 6 bases between them. CDR3 length: 13 amino acids.

This clone was found a few times. Written as DNA, the CDR3 is TGTGCCAGCAGCTTCCCCCGGGGGTCCTACAATGAGCAGTTCTTC. Protein: CASSFPRGSYNEQFF. V usage is TRBV7-9 and J usage is TRBJ2-1; maybe TRBD2 (6 bases). The length of the CDR3 is 15 residues. V lost 3 bases and J 1 base, leaving 10 bases between the germline ends. Germline assignment: CDR1 SEHNR and CDR2 FQNEAQ (reference sequence). Full variable domain (missing parts from reference TRBV7-9 and TRBJ2-1): DTGVSQNPRHKITKRGQNVTFRCDPISEHNRLYWYRQTLGQGPEFLTYFQNEAQLEKSRLLSDRFSAERPKGSFSTLEIQRTEQGDSAMYLCASSFPRGSYNEQFFGPGTRLTVL.

This clone was detected only once. The chain employs TRBV15 and TRBJ1-3; D is unresolved. V was clipped by 0 bases and J by 0 bases, with 3 bases between them. CDR1 is LNHNV and CDR2 is YYDKDF in the germline V gene (reference sequence). The CDR3 spans 14 residues. The CDR3 is CATSRDYSGNTIYF. The CDR3 DNA follows: TGTGCCACCAGCAGAGACTACTCTGGAAACACCATATATTTT. Using reference TRBV15 and TRBJ1-3 for the parts outside the CDR3, the full variable domain is DAMVIQNPRYQVTQFGKPVTLSCSQTLNHNVMYWYQQKSSQAPKLLFHYYDKDFNNEADTPDNFQSRRPNTSFCFLDIRSPGLGDTAMYLCATSRDYSGNTIYFGEGSWLTVV.

The genes are TRBV2 and TRBJ1-2, with 7 bases matching TRBD1. The CDR3 runs 14 residues. Germline V gene sequence: CDR1 SNHLY, CDR2 FYNNEI. J gave up 5 bases and V 4 bases, and 7 bases lay outside the gene matches. CDR3 sequence: CASSGTGASYGYTF. CDR3 sequence (DNA): TGTGCCAGCAGTGGGACAGGCGCCTCGTATGGCTACACCTTC.

The chain combines TRBV13 with TRBJ2-2, with a possible D match to TRBD1 (5 bases). Trimming left V 0 bases short and J 4 bases short, with 9 bases between. The CDR3 is made up of 15 amino acids. CDR1 and CDR2 (germline): PRHDT, FYEKMQ (reference sequence). The CDR3 sequence is CASSLGGHGTGELFF. CDR3 in DNA: TGTGCCAGCAGCTTAGGGGGGCACGGCACCGGGGAGCTGTTTTTT.

This clone was picked up one time. The chain carries TRBV3-1 (or the pseudogene TRBV3-2) and TRBJ1-2, with 10 bases aligning to TRBD1. Germline lookup yields CDR1 LGHDT and CDR2 YNNKEL (reference sequence). Trimming cost V 0 bases and J 5 bases; bases outside gene matches: 6. This CDR3 comprises 16 residues. In DNA, the CDR3 is TGTGCCAGCAGCCAAGAGTGGGGACAGGGGCGGTATGGCTACACCTTC. Translation: CASSQEWGQGRYGYTF.

This clone has only a few counts. The rearrangement joins TRBV3-1 (or the pseudogene TRBV3-2) to TRBJ1-1; D is possibly TRBD1 (6 bases). Germline V gives CDR1 LGHDT, CDR2 YNNKEL (reference sequence). V lost 6 bases to trimming and J lost 1 base, with 12 bases between them. This CDR3 is 14 amino acids long. The CDR3 here is CASRGAQGNTEAFF. The CDR3 nucleotides are TGTGCCAGCAGGGGGGCACAGGGGAACACTGAAGCTTTCTTT.

This clone was seen only a few times. This chain connects TRBV3-1 (or the pseudogene TRBV3-2) to TRBJ1-2; no clear D. CDR3 length: 15 residues. Germline CDR1 reads LGHDT; CDR2 reads YNNKEL (reference sequence). V lost 1 base and J lost 4, with 13 bases in between. As DNA, the CDR3 is TGTGCCAGCAGCCAAGCCACCGGGGAGGTCTATGGCTACACCTTC. It translates to CASSQATGEVYGYTF.